What follows are 12 T cell receptor beta chains derived from one specimen sequenced in a study of early stage breast cancer tumors. Clones were read by immunoSEQ multiplex PCR, and TCRdb kept only the in-frame ones, dropping some. This sample has tens of thousands of clones, with more than 60% found just once. Sample: blood. These receptor sequences come from a person aged 30-39 years with breast cancer.

This clone has a handful of counts. This chain uses TRBV5-4 with TRBJ2-3; 9 bases are shared with TRBD2. The germline gives CDR1 SGHNT, CDR2 YYREEE (reference sequence). The J segment lost 4 bases and the V segment lost 0 bases, leaving 9 bases of the junction unmatched. The length of the CDR3 is 17 residues. The CDR3 sequence is CASSLVSASGMPDTQYF. CDR3 sequence (DNA): TGTGCCAGCAGCTTGGTTTCGGCTAGCGGGATGCCAGATACGCAGTATTTT.

The rearrangement uses TRBV5-1 and TRBJ2-2, with unresolved D. This CDR3 has 15 amino acids. Trimming left V 0 bases short and J 4 bases short, with 10 bases between. Per germline, CDR1 SGHRS and CDR2 YFSETQ. This CDR3 reads CASSLEAIPTGELFF. The CDR3 DNA sequence: TGCGCCAGCAGCTTGGAGGCTATCCCCACCGGGGAGCTGTTTTTT. Combining the CDR3 with reference TRBV5-1 and TRBJ2-2 gives the whole variable domain KAGVTQTPRYLIKTRGQQVTLSCSPISGHRSVSWYQQTPGQGLQFLFEYFSETQRNKGNFPGRFSGRQFSNSRSEMNVSTLELGDSALYLCASSLEAIPTGELFFGEGSRLTVL.

The chain is built from TRBV2 and TRBJ2-2; 11 bases are a match to TRBD2. Trimming at V came to 6 bases and at J to 1 base, leaving 1 base not matched to a gene. The CDR3 loop spans 15 amino acids. Germline CDR1 is SNHLY and CDR2 is FYNNEI. CDR3 sequence: CASRGLAGNTGELFF. The CDR3 DNA is TGTGCCAGCAGAGGACTAGCGGGGAACACCGGGGAGCTGTTTTTT.

This clone showed up just a few times. The V call is TRBV29-1, the J call TRBJ2-5; a possible D gene is TRBD1 (5 bases). The CDR3 length is 17 residues. V dropped 1 base and J dropped 5 bases, with 23 bases sitting between them. From germline, CDR1 is SQVTM and CDR2 ANQGSEA. The CDR3 region is CSVEGWFQGIIRETQYF. Here the CDR3 DNA reads TGCAGCGTTGAAGGTTGGTTTCAGGGAATAATCCGGGAGACCCAGTACTTC.

V is TRBV6-6 and J is TRBJ2-7; D uncertain. Trimming pared 0 bases from V and 1 base from J, leaving 7 bases between. The CDR3 extends over 14 amino acids. The germline gives CDR1 MNHNY, CDR2 SVGAGI (reference sequence). The CDR3, as DNA: TGTGCCAGCAGTTACTCGAAACGGTCCTACGAGCAGTACTTC. As protein: CASSYSKRSYEQYF.

This sequence joins TRBV19 and TRBJ2-7; D ambiguous. Germline-derived CDR1 and CDR2 are LNHDA and SQIVND (reference sequence). Trimming removed 2 bases at V and 2 bases at J, with 7 bases between. The CDR3 runs to 13 residues. CDR3 sequence reads: CASSIQIAYEQYF. CDR3 DNA sequence: TGTGCCAGTAGTATACAAATTGCCTACGAGCAGTACTTC.

This rearrangement joins TRBV4-3 to TRBJ2-6, with 10 bases aligning to TRBD1. Germline V gives CDR1 LGHNA, CDR2 YSLEER. The CDR3 has 18 amino acids. The junction had 4 bases not matched to a gene; V was cut back by 0 bases and J by 2 bases. The CDR3 DNA sequence: TGCGCCAGCAGCCAAGAGCGACAGGGGGCTGCTGGGGCCAACGTCCTGACTTTC. This gives the protein CASSQERQGAAGANVLTF.

The DNA of the CDR3 is TGTGCCACCAGCAGGGGGACAGGGTCGGACATTCAGTACTTC. This gives the protein CATSRGTGSDIQYF. The gene calls are TRBV15 and TRBJ2-4; the match to TRBD1 covers 9 bases. The J segment lost 8 bases and the V segment lost 3 bases, leaving 5 bases of the junction unmatched. Germline CDR1 and CDR2: LNHNV and YYDKDF (reference sequence). The CDR3 is 14 residues long.

The chain has TRBV7-2 and TRBJ2-3, with TRBD1 matching over 9 bases. CDR3 length: 15 residues. The V gene end was trimmed by 3 bases and the J gene end by 9 bases; junction bases not matched to a gene: 10. The germline V gene encodes CDR1 SGHTA and CDR2 FQGNSA. The CDR3 nucleotides are TGTGCCAGCAGCTTCAACTATCGGGGACAGGGCACGCAGTATTTT. Protein sequence: CASSFNYRGQGTQYF.

As regards this clone: Other nucleotide sequences from this sample produce the same CDR3. The chain recombines TRBV7-8 with TRBJ2-2; TRBD2 aligns across 8 bases. The ends lost 3 bases at V and 2 bases at J; junction bases unmatched: 5. Germline loops: CDR1 SGHVS, CDR2 FQNEAQ. There are 16 residues in the CDR3. The CDR3 DNA follows: TGTGCCAGCAGCTTGATGAGCGGGAGTAACACCGGGGAGCTGTTTTTT. Translation: CASSLMSGSNTGELFF.

The chain's CDR3 is CASSRGTENSPLHF. The CDR3 nucleotides read TGTGCCAGCAGCAGGGGGACAGAGAATTCACCCCTCCACTTT. This rearrangement joins TRBV25-1 to TRBJ1-6; 7 bases are shared with TRBD1. This CDR3 spans 14 amino acids. V trimming: 6 bases; J trimming: 7 bases; junction bases outside the gene matches: 6. Germline V gene data show CDR1 as MGHDK and CDR2 as SYGVNS.

This clone was found once. V gene TRBV19 combines with J gene TRBJ2-3, with D perhaps TRBD1 (6 bases). The germline V gene has CDR1 LNHDA and CDR2 SQIVND (reference sequence). This CDR3 contains 16 residues. Trimming took off 3 bases at V and 9 bases at J, with 22 bases between the two ends. For the CDR3, the DNA is TGTGCCAGTAGTATTTTGCAAATACAGGGAACAGGGACGCAGTATTTT. Its translation is CASSILQIQGTGTQYF. The variable domain in full, completed from reference TRBV19 and TRBJ2-3, reads DGGITQSPKYLFRKEGQNVTLSCEQNLNHDAMYWYRQDPGQGLRLIYYSQIVNDFQKGDIAEGYSVSREKKESFPLTVTSAQKNPTAFYLCASSILQIQGTGTQYFGPGTRLTVL.